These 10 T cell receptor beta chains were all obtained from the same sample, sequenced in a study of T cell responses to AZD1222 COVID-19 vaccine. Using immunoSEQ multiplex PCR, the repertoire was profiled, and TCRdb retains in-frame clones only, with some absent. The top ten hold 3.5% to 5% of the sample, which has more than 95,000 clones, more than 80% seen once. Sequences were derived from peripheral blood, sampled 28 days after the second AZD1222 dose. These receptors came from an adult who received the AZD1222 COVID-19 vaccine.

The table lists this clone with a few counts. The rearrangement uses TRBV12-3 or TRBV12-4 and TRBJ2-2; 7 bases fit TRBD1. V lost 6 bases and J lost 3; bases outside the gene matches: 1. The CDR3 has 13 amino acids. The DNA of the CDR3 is TGTGCCAGCAGCAGGGGGTACACCGGGGAGCTGTTTTTT. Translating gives CASSRGYTGELFF.

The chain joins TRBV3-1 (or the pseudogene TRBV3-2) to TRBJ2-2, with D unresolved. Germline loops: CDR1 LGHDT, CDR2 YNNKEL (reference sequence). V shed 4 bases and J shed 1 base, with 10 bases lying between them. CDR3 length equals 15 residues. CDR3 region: CASSPRRENTGELFF. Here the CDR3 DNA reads TGTGCCAGCAGCCCTAGGCGAGAGAACACCGGGGAGCTGTTTTTT.

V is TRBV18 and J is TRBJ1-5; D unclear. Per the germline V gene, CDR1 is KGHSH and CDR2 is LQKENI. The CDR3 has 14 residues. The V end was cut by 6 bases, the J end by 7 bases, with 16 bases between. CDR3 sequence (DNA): TGTGCCAGCTCCCCGAGGGCCGGGGAGCAGCCCCAGCATTTT. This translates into CASSPRAGEQPQHF.

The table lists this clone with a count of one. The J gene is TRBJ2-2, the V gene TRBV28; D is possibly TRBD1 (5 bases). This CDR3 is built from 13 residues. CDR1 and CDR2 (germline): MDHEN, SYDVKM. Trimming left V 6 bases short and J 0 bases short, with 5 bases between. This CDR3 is CASRTANTGELFF. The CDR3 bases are TGTGCCAGCAGGACAGCGAACACCGGGGAGCTGTTTTTT.

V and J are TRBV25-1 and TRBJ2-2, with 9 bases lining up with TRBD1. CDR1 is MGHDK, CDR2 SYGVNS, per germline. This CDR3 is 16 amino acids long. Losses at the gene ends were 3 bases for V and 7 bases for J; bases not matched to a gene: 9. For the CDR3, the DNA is TGTGCCAGCAGTGATACCGGGACAGGGCAGGGCGGGGAGCTGTTTTTT. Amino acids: CASSDTGTGQGGELFF.

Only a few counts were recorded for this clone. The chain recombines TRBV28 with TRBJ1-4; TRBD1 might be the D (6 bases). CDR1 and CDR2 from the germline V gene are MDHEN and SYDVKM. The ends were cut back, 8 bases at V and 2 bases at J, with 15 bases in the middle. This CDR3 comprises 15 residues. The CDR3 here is CASRFTGNTNEKLFF. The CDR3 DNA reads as TGTGCCAGCCGGTTCACAGGGAATACTAATGAAAAACTGTTTTTT.

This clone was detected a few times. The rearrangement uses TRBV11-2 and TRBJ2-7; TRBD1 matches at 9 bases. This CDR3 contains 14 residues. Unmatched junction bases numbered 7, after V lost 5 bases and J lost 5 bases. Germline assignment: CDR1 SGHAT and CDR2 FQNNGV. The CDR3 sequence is CASSMDRGWDEQYF. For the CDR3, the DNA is TGTGCCAGCAGCATGGACAGGGGATGGGACGAGCAGTACTTC. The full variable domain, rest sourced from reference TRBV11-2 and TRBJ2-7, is EAGVAQSPRYKIIEKRQSVAFWCNPISGHATLYWYQQILGQGPKLLIQFQNNGVVDDSQLPKDRFSAERLKGVDSTLKIQPAKLEDSAVYLCASSMDRGWDEQYFGPGTRLTVT.

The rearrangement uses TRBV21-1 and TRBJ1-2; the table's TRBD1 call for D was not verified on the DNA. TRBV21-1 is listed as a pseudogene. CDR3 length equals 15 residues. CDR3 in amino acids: CASSKAGRKVYGYTF. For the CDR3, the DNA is TGTGCCAGCAGCAAAGCGGGCAGGAAGGTCTATGGCTACACCTTC.

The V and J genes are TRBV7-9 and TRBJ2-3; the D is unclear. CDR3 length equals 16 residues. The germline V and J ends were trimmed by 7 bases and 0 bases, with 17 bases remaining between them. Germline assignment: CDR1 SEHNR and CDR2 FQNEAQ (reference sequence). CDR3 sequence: CASTQITPSSTDTQYF. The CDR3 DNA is TGTGCCAGCACCCAGATTACTCCTTCTAGCACAGATACGCAGTATTTT.

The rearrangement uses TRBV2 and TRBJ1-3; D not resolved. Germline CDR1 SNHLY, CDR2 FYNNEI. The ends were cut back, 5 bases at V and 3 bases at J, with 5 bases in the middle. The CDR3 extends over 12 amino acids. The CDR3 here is CASSPRGNTIYF. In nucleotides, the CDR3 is TGTGCCAGCAGTCCACGTGGAAACACCATATATTTT.